Shown below are 14 T cell receptor beta chains from a single sample sequenced in a study of blood T cell repertoires in COVID-19. Data came from immunoSEQ multiplex PCR; TCRdb stores just in-frame clones and leaves some out. This table has more than 200,000 clones, roughly 84% appearing once. Source material: peripheral blood. The receptors originated from a woman in her thirties or forties who had recovered from COVID-19.

The CDR3 here is CASSPGLAGGQKYF. The DNA of the CDR3 is TGTGCCAGCAGTCCTGGACTAGCGGGGGGCCAAAAGTATTTT. J is TRBJ2-3 and V is TRBV6-4; 14 bases are a match to TRBD2. V lost 5 bases, J lost 13 bases, and 8 bases stayed unmatched. This CDR3 contains 14 residues. Per the germline V gene, CDR1 is MRHNA and CDR2 is SNTAGT.

This chain uses TRBV6-5 with TRBJ1-2; TRBD1 matches at 7 bases. This CDR3 region has 14 residues. The V gene end was trimmed by 0 bases and the J gene end by 8 bases; junction bases not matched to a gene: 6. Germline V gives CDR1 MNHEY, CDR2 SVGAGI. The CDR3 DNA is TGTGCCAGCAGTTACTCCGGAGGGGGCGGAGGCTACACCTTC. Its translation is CASSYSGGGGGYTF.

The chain has TRBV2 and TRBJ2-5; TRBD2 is a possible D gene (5 bases). The ends were cut back, 1 base at V and 5 bases at J, with 14 bases in the middle. Germline V gene sequence: CDR1 SNHLY, CDR2 FYNNEI. CDR3 size: 15 residues. The CDR3 DNA sequence: TGTGCCAGCAGTGAAGTTCGTGCTAGAGGGGAGACCCAGTACTTC. Protein product: CASSEVRARGETQYF.

A remark on this clone: Other DNA sequences in this sample translate to the same CDR3. The chain has TRBV19 and TRBJ1-1, with 8 bases aligning to TRBD1. This CDR3 contains 14 residues. With V trimmed by 6 bases and J by 2 bases, 5 bases remained unmatched. CDR1 and CDR2 from the germline V gene are LNHDA and SQIVND (reference sequence). The CDR3 spells CASRLQGGNTEAFF. DNA of the CDR3: TGTGCCAGTAGGCTACAGGGGGGCAACACTGAAGCTTTCTTT.

The rearrangement uses TRBV7-9 and TRBJ2-5; D is possibly TRBD2 (6 bases). This CDR3 spans 17 amino acids. Germline loops: CDR1 SEHNR, CDR2 FQNEAQ (reference sequence). Deletions cut 6 bases from V and 0 bases from J, with 20 bases between. DNA of the CDR3: TGTGCCAGCAGGTCCACTTACTCAGCGGGTAACCAAGAGACCCAGTACTTC. It is translated as CASRSTYSAGNQETQYF.

V and J are TRBV27 and TRBJ1-1; D call uncertain. The V gene's germline CDR1 is MNHEY and CDR2 SMNVEV (reference sequence). This CDR3 is built from 14 residues. The V and J ends lost 2 bases and 0 bases respectively, with 7 bases between them. CDR3 loop: CASSLGPMNTEAFF. The DNA for the CDR3 is TGTGCCAGCAGTTTAGGGCCTATGAACACTGAAGCTTTCTTT.

This clone was detected once. The rearrangement uses TRBV18 and TRBJ2-1; a weak D match, TRBD1 (6 bases). Germline values: CDR1 KGHSH, CDR2 LQKENI. V dropped 6 bases and J dropped 9 bases, with 18 bases sitting between them. This CDR3 spans 14 amino acids. The CDR3 DNA reads TGTGCCAGCTCCAGGGGTCTGGGCCTAGGTGAGCAGTTCTTC. Translating gives CASSRGLGLGEQFF.

The genes are TRBV11-2 and TRBJ2-7; 12 bases are a match to TRBD1. V dropped 5 bases and J dropped 5; count of bases not matched to a gene: 4. The CDR3 extends over 14 amino acids. The germline V gene has CDR1 SGHAT and CDR2 FQNNGV. CDR3 residues: CASSPGTGGNEQYF. Here the CDR3 DNA reads TGTGCCAGCAGCCCGGGGACAGGGGGCAACGAGCAGTACTTC. The full variable domain, completed using reference TRBV11-2 and TRBJ2-7, is EAGVAQSPRYKIIEKRQSVAFWCNPISGHATLYWYQQILGQGPKLLIQFQNNGVVDDSQLPKDRFSAERLKGVDSTLKIQPAKLEDSAVYLCASSPGTGGNEQYFGPGTRLTVT.

The chain recombines TRBV28 with TRBJ1-5; possibly TRBD1 for D (6 bases). Trimming removed 7 bases at V and 4 bases at J, with 14 bases between. CDR1 is MDHEN, CDR2 SYDVKM, per germline. There are 14 residues in the CDR3. The CDR3 DNA reads as TGTGCCAGCACCGCTGACAGGCGAAATCAGCCCCAGCATTTT. The encoded protein is CASTADRRNQPQHF.

The V call is TRBV20-1, the J call TRBJ2-2, with TRBD1 matching over 9 bases. The CDR3 length is 14 residues. Trimming cost V 3 bases and J 7 bases; bases outside gene matches: 6. The germline V gene has CDR1 DFQATT and CDR2 SNEGSKA (reference sequence). CDR3 residues: CSASLQGAFGELFF. The CDR3 coding sequence is TGCAGTGCTAGTTTACAGGGGGCGTTCGGGGAGCTGTTTTTT.

V is TRBV18 and J is TRBJ1-5; TRBD1 matches 9 bases. This CDR3 is 18 amino acids long. V shed 2 bases and J 3 bases; nucleotides not matched to a gene: 11. Germline CDR1 reads KGHSH; CDR2 reads LQKENI. DNA for the CDR3: TGTGCCAGCTCACCAAGGCCGCCGGGACAGGGTAACAATCAGCCCCAGCATTTT. Encoded protein: CASSPRPPGQGNNQPQHF.

The chain is built from TRBV10-1 and TRBJ1-6; unclear D gene. CDR3 length: 15 residues. Trimming left V 6 bases short and J 7 bases short, with 16 bases between. Per the germline V gene, CDR1 is WNHNN and CDR2 is SYGVQD (reference sequence). Written as DNA, the CDR3 is TGCGCCAGCAGAGAGATGGCAGTGAGGAATTCACCCCTCCACTTT. Protein: CASREMAVRNSPLHF.

This clone was observed a handful of times. The rearrangement joins TRBV5-4 to TRBJ1-3; weak D call: TRBD1 (6 bases). This CDR3 region has 15 residues. From germline, CDR1 is SGHNT and CDR2 YYREEE (reference sequence). Trimming took off 4 bases at V and 0 bases at J, with 11 bases between the two ends. The CDR3: CASSQQGDSGNTIYF. CDR3 DNA: TGTGCCAGCAGCCAACAGGGTGACTCTGGAAACACCATATATTTT.

The J gene is TRBJ1-4, the V gene TRBV7-2; 7 positions agree with TRBD1. Unmatched junction bases numbered 15, after V lost 5 bases and J lost 0 bases. Germline V gives CDR1 SGHTA, CDR2 FQGNSA. The CDR3 spans 19 residues. CDR3 protein: CASSPTWGTVDATNEKLFF. The CDR3 coding sequence is TGTGCCAGCAGCCCGACCTGGGGGACAGTTGATGCAACTAATGAAAAACTGTTTTTT.